The rows below give T cell receptor beta chains drawn from one sample of a study of shared clonotypes between healthy human individuals. Measured with immunoSEQ multiplex PCR; TCRdb has only the in-frame clones, and not every one. Among a few hundred thousand clones listed, around 97% were seen once. Sequencing was carried out using naive CD4+ T cells sorted from blood. The receptors come from a woman under 40 in good health. Each CDR3 is given with its conserved first and last residue. A D gene is named only where the DNA matches it firmly. Clone size appears in some rows only: once, few, many, or a class for an expanded clone.

>TRBJ2-2|NA|TRBV28|NA
TGTGCCAGCAGTTTGCGGAGAAGTGGAACCGGGGAGCTGTTTTTT
CASSLRRSGTGELFF
>TRBJ1-2|NA|TRBV6-5|NA
TGTGCCAGCAGACTGCAGGACGGGACTAACTATGGCTACACCTTC
CASRLQDGTNYGYTF
>TRBJ1-3|NA|TRBV14|NA
TGTGCCAGCAGCAGGTCTGGAAACACCATATATTTT
CASSRSGNTIYF
>TRBJ2-3|NA|TRBV28|NA
TGTGCCAGCAGTTCTCTGGGGCCCAAGGATACGCAGTATTTT
CASSSLGPKDTQYF
>TRBJ2-7|NA|TRBV6-1|NA
TGTGCCAGCAGTACCCCTGGCGGGAAGGCCTACGAGCAGTACTTC
CASSTPGGKAYEQYF
>TRBJ1-1|TRBD1|TRBV2|NA
TGTGCCAGCAGTGCTATAGGGGGCTCGAGCACTGAAGCTTTCTTT
CASSAIGGSSTEAFF
>TRBJ2-2|NA|TRBV7-8|NA
TGTGCCAGCAGCTTAGTTCAGGAAACCGGGGAGCTGTTTTTT
CASSLVQETGELFF
>TRBJ2-5|TRBD2|TRBV6-6|NA
TGTGCCAGCAGTTACGCCGGACTAGCGGGGCAAGAGACCCAGTACTTC
CASSYAGLAGQETQYF
>TRBJ2-3|TRBD2|TRBV19|NA
TGTGCCAGCAGTTTACTAGCGGGAGTGGACGGTACAGATACGCAGTATTTT
CASSLLAGVDGTDTQYF
>TRBJ2-2|NA|TRBV6-5|NA
TGTGCCAGCAGTCTCGGGACGGGGACCGGGGAGCTGTTTTTT
CASSLGTGTGELFF
>TRBJ1-1|NA|TRBV20-1|few
TGCAGTGCTAGGGAGGACACTGGGGCTTTCTTT
CSAREDTGAFF
>TRBJ2-1|NA|TRBV15|NA
TGTGCCACCAGCAGAGATCAGACAGGCGATGAGCAGTTCTTC
CATSRDQTGDEQFF